This TCR beta chain was retrieved from a study of cytomegalovirus exposure and HLA in healthy donors. The PCR ran on 60 Vbeta and 13 Jbeta primers. Assay: immunoSEQ multiplex PCR; the TCRdb copy retains only in-frame clones and omits some. The profile shows roughly 66,000 clones, just over 75% of them singletons. Germline CDR1 is LNHDA and CDR2 is SQIVND (reference sequence). V shed 1 base and J shed 0 bases, with 8 bases lying between them. The length of the CDR3 is 15 residues. The gene calls are TRBV19 and TRBJ2-3; possibly TRBD1 for D (6 bases). This TCR came from a man in his fifties or sixties in good health and CMV-seronegative. Sequenced material: PBMCs. CDR3 loop: CASSIGQGSTDTQYF. CDR3 nucleotides: TGTGCCAGTAGTATAGGTCAGGGGAGCACAGATACGCAGTATTTT.